This TCR beta chain is drawn from a study of T cells in localized non-small cell lung cancer. The data were produced by immunoSEQ multiplex PCR, yet TCRdb's version contains in-frame clones alone and is incomplete. The sample carries around 18,000 clones, around 83% recorded once. Overall study results and limits: A median approximately 60 of the top 100 tumor clones appeared in adjacent lung. Longer survival (overall) was linked to higher T cell density in blood. Multi-region tumor sequencing was not done, so intratumor heterogeneity could not be excluded.

For this clone: Antigen: not known.

The sequence came from a female donor of 60 years or more with stage I lung adenocarcinoma. The sequences come from peripheral blood, collected before any cancer treatment.

The CDR3 DNA sequence: TGTGCCACCCAGAGGGACTATTCAAGCAATGAGCAGTTCTTC. This gives the protein CATQRDYSSNEQFF. The V call is TRBV2, the J call TRBJ2-1; 7 bases are shared with TRBD2. Germline loops: CDR1 SNHLY, CDR2 FYNNEI. Germline trimming cut 10 bases from V and 6 bases from J; bases unmatched to any gene: 12. The CDR3 runs 14 residues. The variable domain in full, completed from reference TRBV2 and TRBJ2-1, reads EPEVTQTPSHQVTQMGQEVILRCVPISNHLYFYWYRQILGQKVEFLVSFYNNEISEKSEIFDDQFSVERPDGSNFTLKIRSTKLEDSAMYFCATQRDYSSNEQFFGPGTRLTVL.